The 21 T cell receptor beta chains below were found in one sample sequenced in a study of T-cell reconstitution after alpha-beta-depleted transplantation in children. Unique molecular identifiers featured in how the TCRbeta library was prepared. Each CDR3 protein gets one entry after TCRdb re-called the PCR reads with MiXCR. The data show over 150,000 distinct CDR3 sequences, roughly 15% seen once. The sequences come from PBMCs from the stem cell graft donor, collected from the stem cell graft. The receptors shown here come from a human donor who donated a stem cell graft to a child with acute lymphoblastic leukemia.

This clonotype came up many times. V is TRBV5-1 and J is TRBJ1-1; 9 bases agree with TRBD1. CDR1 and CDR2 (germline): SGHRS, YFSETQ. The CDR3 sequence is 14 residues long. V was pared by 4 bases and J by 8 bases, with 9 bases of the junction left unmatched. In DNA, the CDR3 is TGCGCCAGCAGCGATGGGACAGGGCTGAAGGAAGCTTTCTTT. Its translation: CASSDGTGLKEAFF.

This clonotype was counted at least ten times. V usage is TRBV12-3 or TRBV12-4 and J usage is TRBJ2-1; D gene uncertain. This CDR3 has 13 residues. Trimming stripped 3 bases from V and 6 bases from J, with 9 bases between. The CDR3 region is CASSLRESNEQFF. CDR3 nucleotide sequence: TGTGCCAGCAGTTTGAGAGAGAGCAATGAGCAGTTCTTC.

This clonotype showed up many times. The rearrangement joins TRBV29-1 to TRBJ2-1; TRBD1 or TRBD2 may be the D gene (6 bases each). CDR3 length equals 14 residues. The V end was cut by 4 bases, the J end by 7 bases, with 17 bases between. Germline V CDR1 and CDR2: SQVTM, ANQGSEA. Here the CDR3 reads CSVVMGGGGNEQFF. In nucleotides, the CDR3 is TGCAGCGTTGTAATGGGCGGAGGGGGGAATGAGCAGTTCTTC.

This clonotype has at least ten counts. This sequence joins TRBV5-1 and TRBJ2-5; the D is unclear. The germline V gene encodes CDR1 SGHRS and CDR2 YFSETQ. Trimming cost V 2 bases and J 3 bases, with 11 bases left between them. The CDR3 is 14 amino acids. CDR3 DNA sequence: TGCGCCAGCAGCTTTGCGACGGGTAAAGAGACCCAGTACTTC. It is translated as CASSFATGKETQYF. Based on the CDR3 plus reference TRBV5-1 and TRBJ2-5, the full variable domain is KAGVTQTPRYLIKTRGQQVTLSCSPISGHRSVSWYQQTPGQGLQFLFEYFSETQRNKGNFPGRFSGRQFSNSRSEMNVSTLELGDSALYLCASSFATGKETQYFGPGTRLLVL.

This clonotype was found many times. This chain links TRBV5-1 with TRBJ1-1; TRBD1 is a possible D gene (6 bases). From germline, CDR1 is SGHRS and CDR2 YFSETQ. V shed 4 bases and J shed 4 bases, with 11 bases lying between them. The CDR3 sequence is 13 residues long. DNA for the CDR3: TGCGCCAGCAGCGGGGGGCAGCTCACTGAAGCTTTCTTT. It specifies CASSGGQLTEAFF.

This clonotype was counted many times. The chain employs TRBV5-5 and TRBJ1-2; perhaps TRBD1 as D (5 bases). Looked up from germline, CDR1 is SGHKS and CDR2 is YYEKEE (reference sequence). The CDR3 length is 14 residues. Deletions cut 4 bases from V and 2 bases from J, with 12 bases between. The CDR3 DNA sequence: TGTGCCAGCAGCGAGGGGACTCTAAACTATGGCTACACCTTC. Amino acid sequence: CASSEGTLNYGYTF.

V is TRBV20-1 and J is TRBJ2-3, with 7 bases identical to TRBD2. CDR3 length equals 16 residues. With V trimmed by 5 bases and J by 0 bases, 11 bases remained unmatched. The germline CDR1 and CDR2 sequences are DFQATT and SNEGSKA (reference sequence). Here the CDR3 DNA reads TGCAGTGCTGGGAGAGCTGGACTAGGTAGCACAGATACGCAGTATTTT. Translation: CSAGRAGLGSTDTQYF.

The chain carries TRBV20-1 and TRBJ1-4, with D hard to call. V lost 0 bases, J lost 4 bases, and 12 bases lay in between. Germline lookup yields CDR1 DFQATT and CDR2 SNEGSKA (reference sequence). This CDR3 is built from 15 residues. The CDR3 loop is CSARDPRRNNEKLFF. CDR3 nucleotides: TGCAGTGCTAGAGATCCGCGGCGGAATAATGAAAAACTGTTTTTT.

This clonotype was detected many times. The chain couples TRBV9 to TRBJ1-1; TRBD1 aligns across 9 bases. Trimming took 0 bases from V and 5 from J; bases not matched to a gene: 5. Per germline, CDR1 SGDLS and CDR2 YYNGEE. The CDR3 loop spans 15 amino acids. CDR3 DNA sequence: TGTGCCAGCAGCGTAGGAGGGACAGGGAAAACTGAAGCTTTCTTT. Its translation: CASSVGGTGKTEAFF.

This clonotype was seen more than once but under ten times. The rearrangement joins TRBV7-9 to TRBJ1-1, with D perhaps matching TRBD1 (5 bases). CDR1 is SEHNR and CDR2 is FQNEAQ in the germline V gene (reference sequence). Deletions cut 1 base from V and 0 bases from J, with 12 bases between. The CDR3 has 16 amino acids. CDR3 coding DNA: TGTGCCAGCAGCTTAGGGGGGGTACCTATGAACACTGAAGCTTTCTTT. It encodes CASSLGGVPMNTEAFF.

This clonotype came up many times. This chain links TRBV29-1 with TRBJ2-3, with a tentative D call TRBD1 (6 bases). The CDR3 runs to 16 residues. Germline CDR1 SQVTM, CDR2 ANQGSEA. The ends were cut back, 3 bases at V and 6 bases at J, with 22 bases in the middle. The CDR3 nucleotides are TGCAGCGTTGATCCGTGGCCGGGACAAGTCACGGATACGCAGTATTTT. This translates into CSVDPWPGQVTDTQYF.

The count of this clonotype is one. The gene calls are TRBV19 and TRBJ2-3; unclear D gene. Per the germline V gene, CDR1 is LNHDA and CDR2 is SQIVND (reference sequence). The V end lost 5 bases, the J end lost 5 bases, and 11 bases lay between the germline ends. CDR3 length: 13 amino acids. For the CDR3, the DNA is TGTGCCAGTAGTTCCGATACCGGAGATACGCAGTATTTT. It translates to CASSSDTGDTQYF.

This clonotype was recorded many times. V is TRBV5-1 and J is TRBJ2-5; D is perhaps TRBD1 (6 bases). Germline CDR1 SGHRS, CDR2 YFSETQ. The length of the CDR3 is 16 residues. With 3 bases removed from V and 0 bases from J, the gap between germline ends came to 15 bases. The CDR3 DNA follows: TGCGCCAGCAGCTCCTCGGGTCAGGGGTACCAAGAGACCCAGTACTTC. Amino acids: CASSSSGQGYQETQYF.

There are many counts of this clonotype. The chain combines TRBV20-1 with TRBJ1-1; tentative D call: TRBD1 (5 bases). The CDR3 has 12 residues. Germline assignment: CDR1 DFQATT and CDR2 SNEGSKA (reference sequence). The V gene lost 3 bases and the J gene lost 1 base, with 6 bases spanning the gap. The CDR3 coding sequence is TGCAGTGCTAGTGGGGGGAACACTGAAGCTTTCTTT. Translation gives CSASGGNTEAFF.

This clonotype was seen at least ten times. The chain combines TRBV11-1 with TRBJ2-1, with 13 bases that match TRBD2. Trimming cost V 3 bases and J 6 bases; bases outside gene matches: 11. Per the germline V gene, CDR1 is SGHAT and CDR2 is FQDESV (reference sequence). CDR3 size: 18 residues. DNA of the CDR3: TGTGCCAGCAGCTTTGGGACTAGCGGGGTACCCAGGGGCAATGAGCAGTTCTTC. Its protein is CASSFGTSGVPRGNEQFF.

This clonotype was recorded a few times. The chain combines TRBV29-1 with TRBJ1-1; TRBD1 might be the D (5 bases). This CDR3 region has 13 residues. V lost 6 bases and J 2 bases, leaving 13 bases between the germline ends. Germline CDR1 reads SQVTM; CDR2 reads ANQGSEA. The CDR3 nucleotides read TGCAGCGTGAAACAGGACCTAAACACTGAAGCTTTCTTT. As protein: CSVKQDLNTEAFF.

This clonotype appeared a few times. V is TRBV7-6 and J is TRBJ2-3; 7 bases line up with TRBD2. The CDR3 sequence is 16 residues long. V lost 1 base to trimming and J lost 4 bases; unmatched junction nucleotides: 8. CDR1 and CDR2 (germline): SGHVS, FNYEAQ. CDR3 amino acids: CASSLEDYAGADTQYF. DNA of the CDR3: TGTGCCAGCAGCTTAGAAGACTACGCGGGGGCAGATACGCAGTATTTT.

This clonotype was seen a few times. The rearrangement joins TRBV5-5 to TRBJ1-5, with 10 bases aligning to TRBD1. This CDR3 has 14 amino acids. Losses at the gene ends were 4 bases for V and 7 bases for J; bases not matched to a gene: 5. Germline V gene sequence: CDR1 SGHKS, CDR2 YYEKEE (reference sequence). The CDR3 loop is CASSPDRGHQPQHF. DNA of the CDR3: TGTGCCAGCAGCCCAGACAGGGGGCACCAGCCCCAGCATTTT.

The CDR3 is CASSASGTGALNTEAFF. The CDR3 DNA follows: TGTGCCAGCAGCGCATCCGGGACAGGGGCTTTGAACACTGAAGCTTTCTTT. The chain combines TRBV2 with TRBJ1-1, with 10 bases that match TRBD1. The germline gives CDR1 SNHLY, CDR2 FYNNEI. This CDR3 has 17 residues. The junction had 10 bases not matched to a gene; V was cut back by 6 bases and J by 0 bases.

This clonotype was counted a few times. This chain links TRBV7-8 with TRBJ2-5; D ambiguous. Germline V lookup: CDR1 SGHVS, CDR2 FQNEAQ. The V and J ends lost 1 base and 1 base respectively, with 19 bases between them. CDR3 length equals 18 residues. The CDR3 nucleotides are TGTGCCAGCAGCTTAGTGTCTAGATTGGACCCCGTCCAAGAGACCCAGTACTTC. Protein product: CASSLVSRLDPVQETQYF. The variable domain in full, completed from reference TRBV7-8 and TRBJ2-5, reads GAGVSQSPRYKVAKRGQDVALRCDPISGHVSLFWYQQALGQGPEFLTYFQNEAQLDKSGLPSDRFFAERPEGSVSTLKIQRTQQEDSAVYLCASSLVSRLDPVQETQYFGPGTRLLVL.

This CDR3 reads CASISGASSYNEQFF. CDR3 nucleotides: TGTGCCAGCATTAGCGGGGCTAGCTCCTACAATGAGCAGTTCTTC. This chain uses TRBV12-3 or TRBV12-4 with TRBJ2-1, with TRBD2 matching over 8 bases. The CDR3 extends over 15 amino acids. J was trimmed by 0 bases and V by 7 bases; bases with no gene match: 5.